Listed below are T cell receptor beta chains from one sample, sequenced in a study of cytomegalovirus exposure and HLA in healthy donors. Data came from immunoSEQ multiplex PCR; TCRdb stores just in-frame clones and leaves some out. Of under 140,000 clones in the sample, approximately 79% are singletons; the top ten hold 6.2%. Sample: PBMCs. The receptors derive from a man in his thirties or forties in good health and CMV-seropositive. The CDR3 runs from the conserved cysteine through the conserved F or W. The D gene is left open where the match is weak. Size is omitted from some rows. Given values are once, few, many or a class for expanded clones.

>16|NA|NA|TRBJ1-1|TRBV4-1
CASSQWTLQDNTEAFF
TGCGCCAGCAGCCAATGGACACTCCAAGACAACACTGAAGCTTTCTTT
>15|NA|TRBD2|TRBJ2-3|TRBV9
CASSPAGSGADTQYF
TGTGCCAGCAGTCCAGCAGGCAGCGGGGCAGATACGCAGTATTTT
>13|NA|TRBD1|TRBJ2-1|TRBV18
CASSPNRDSEQFF
TGTGCCAGCTCACCGAACCGGGACAGCGAGCAGTTCTTC
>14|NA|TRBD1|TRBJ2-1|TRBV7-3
CASSHGQGVDEQFF
TGTGCCAGCAGCCACGGACAGGGAGTCGATGAGCAGTTCTTC
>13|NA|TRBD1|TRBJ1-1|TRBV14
CASSLQGDTEAFF
TGTGCCAGCAGTCTCCAGGGGGACACTGAAGCTTTCTTT
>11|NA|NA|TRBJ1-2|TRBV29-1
CSVEIGQGYTF
TGCAGCGTTGAAATCGGACAGGGCTACACCTTC
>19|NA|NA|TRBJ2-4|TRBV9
CASSANREGAPGAKNIQYF
TGTGCCAGCAGCGCCAACCGGGAGGGGGCGCCGGGAGCCAAAAACATTCAGTACTTC
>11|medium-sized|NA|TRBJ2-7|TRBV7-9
CASRASGEQYF
TGTGCCAGCAGGGCTAGTGGGGAGCAGTACTTC
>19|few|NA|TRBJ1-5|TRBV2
CASSESLSGSLLSNQPQHF
TGTGCCAGCAGTGAAAGCTTGTCTGGTTCCCTACTTAGCAATCAGCCCCAGCATTTT
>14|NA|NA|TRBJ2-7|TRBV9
CASSVGAGSYEQYF
TGTGCCAGCAGCGTAGGGGCCGGAAGTTACGAGCAGTACTTC
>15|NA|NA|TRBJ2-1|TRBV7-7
CASSLGSGQSNEQFF
TGTGCCAGCAGCTTAGGGAGCGGGCAGAGCAATGAGCAGTTCTTC
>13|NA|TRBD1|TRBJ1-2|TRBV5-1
CASSLGQGEGYTF
TGCGCCAGCAGCTTGGGGCAGGGGGAAGGCTACACCTTC
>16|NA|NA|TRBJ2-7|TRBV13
CASSLGTGDRSGEQYF
TGTGCCAGCAGCTTAGGGACAGGAGATCGATCGGGGGAGCAGTACTTC
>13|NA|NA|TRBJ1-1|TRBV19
CASSTGENTEAFF
TGTGCCAGTAGTACGGGGGAGAACACTGAAGCTTTCTTT
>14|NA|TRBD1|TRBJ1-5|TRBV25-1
CASSHRDRDQPQHF
TGTGCCAGCAGTCACCGGGACAGAGATCAGCCCCAGCATTTT